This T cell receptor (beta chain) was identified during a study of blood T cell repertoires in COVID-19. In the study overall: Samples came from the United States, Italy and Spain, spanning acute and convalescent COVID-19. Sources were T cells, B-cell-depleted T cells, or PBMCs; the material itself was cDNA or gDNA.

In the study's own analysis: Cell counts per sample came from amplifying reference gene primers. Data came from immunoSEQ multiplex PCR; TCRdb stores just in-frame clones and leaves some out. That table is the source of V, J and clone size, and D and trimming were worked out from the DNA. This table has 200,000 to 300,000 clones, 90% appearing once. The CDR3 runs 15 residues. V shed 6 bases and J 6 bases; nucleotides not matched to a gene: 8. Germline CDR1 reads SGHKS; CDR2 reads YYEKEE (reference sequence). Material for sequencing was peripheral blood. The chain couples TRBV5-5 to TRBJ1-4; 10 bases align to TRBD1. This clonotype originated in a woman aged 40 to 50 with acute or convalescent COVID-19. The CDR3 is CASIRTGTGDEKLFF. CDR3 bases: TGTGCCAGCATCCGAACCGGGACAGGGGATGAAAAACTGTTTTTT.